The next 16 T cell receptor beta chains were all read from a single sample in a study of T cells after yellow fever vaccination. One entry per CDR3 protein results from TCRdb running MiXCR on the 5' RACE reads. The sample lists some 300,000 distinct CDR3 sequences; around 11% were seen once. This material consisted of CD4+ T cells sorted from PBMCs, taken 45 days after the yellow fever booster vaccination. The receptors shown here come from a man aged 18-30 years who received the YFV17D yellow fever vaccine.

The V gene is TRBV20-1, the J gene TRBJ1-6; TRBD1 matches 8 bases. The germline CDR1 and CDR2 sequences are DFQATT and SNEGSKA (reference sequence). The CDR3 is 15 amino acids. V shed 3 bases and J 6 bases; nucleotides not matched to a gene: 7. The CDR3 DNA reads TGCAGTGCTAGGGACAGGGTAAATTCTAATTCACCCCTCCACTTT. Its translation is CSARDRVNSNSPLHF.

V and J are TRBV15 and TRBJ1-2, with unresolved D. The CDR3 extends over 13 amino acids. From germline, CDR1 is LNHNV and CDR2 YYDKDF (reference sequence). The ends were cut back, 5 bases at V and 8 bases at J, with 15 bases in the middle. CDR3 sequence (DNA): TGTGCCACCAGCCCGGGGAGGGCGAGGGGCTACACCTTC. The encoded protein is CATSPGRARGYTF.

The table lists this clonotype with a few counts. This sequence joins TRBV29-1 and TRBJ1-2, with TRBD1 as a possible D gene (6 bases). Trimming cost V 3 bases and J 2 bases, with 7 bases left between them. CDR3 length: 12 amino acids. CDR1 SQVTM and CDR2 ANQGSEA come from the germline V gene. The CDR3 spells CSVDDRNYGYTF. The DNA of the CDR3 is TGCAGCGTTGATGACAGGAACTATGGCTACACCTTC.

Here the CDR3 DNA reads TGCAGCGTCCTCGGGGGGGACAGGGTGTACGAGCAGTACTTC. Translated: CSVLGGDRVYEQYF. J is TRBJ2-7 and V is TRBV29-1; perhaps TRBD1 as D (9 bases). Germline V gene sequence: CDR1 SQVTM, CDR2 ANQGSEA. Trimming cost V 6 bases and J 4 bases, with 19 bases left between them. There are 14 residues in the CDR3.

The V and J genes are TRBV9 and TRBJ2-2; 8 nucleotides line up with TRBD2. Looked up from germline, CDR1 is SGDLS and CDR2 is YYNGEE. The ends lost 6 bases at V and 7 bases at J; junction bases unmatched: 11. There are 15 residues in the CDR3. Here the CDR3 reads CASKMAGGVDGELFF. The DNA of the CDR3 is TGTGCCAGCAAAATGGCGGGGGGTGTGGACGGGGAGCTGTTTTTT.

The V gene is TRBV20-1, the J gene TRBJ2-2, with D possibly matching TRBD2 (5 bases). This CDR3 is built from 14 residues. From germline, CDR1 is DFQATT and CDR2 SNEGSKA (reference sequence). V lost 5 bases, J lost 4 bases, and 14 bases lay in between. The CDR3 bases are TGCAGTGCTCCCCTCGGACGGGGCACCGGGGAGCTGTTTTTT. Its protein product is CSAPLGRGTGELFF.

This clonotype was picked up many times. V gene TRBV6-2 or TRBV6-3 combines with J gene TRBJ1-1; D is ambiguous. This CDR3 is built from 12 residues. Trimming stripped 6 bases from V and 0 bases from J, with 5 bases between. Germline-derived CDR1 and CDR2 are MNHEY and SVGEGT. The CDR3 DNA follows: TGTGCCAGCAGGACGGTGAACACTGAAGCTTTCTTT. This translates into CASRTVNTEAFF.

This clonotype was seen many times. The chain links TRBV12-3 or TRBV12-4 to TRBJ1-2; D unresolved. The CDR3 totals 14 residues. Trimming removed 6 bases at V and 6 bases at J, with 17 bases between. Here the CDR3 reads CASSLRHQMNGYTF. CDR3 coding DNA: TGTGCCAGCAGCTTGAGGCACCAGATGAATGGCTACACCTTC.

The chain has TRBV10-3 and TRBJ2-5; 8 bases agree with TRBD2. Trimming removed 2 bases from V and 5 bases from J; junction bases left unmatched: 7. The V gene's germline CDR1 is ENHRY and CDR2 SYGVKD. This CDR3 has 15 residues. CDR3 sequence: CAISEPGGGRETQYF. Here the CDR3 DNA reads TGTGCCATCAGTGAGCCCGGCGGGGGGCGGGAGACCCAGTACTTC.

This clonotype was counted at least ten times. The chain joins TRBV5-1 to TRBJ1-6; D not resolved. There are 13 residues in the CDR3. Trimming removed 0 bases at V and 8 bases at J, with 6 bases between. CDR1 is SGHRS, CDR2 YFSETQ, per germline. The CDR3 bases are TGCGCCAGCAGCTTGGATACAGATTCACCCCTCCACTTT. Its translation: CASSLDTDSPLHF.

At least ten counts were recorded for this clonotype. The chain carries TRBV2 and TRBJ2-1, with 9 bases that match TRBD1. V gave up 3 bases and J gave up 4 bases; unmatched junction bases: 10. Germline CDR1 SNHLY, CDR2 FYNNEI. The CDR3 contains 17 residues. CDR3 loop: CASSEGDRALGYNEQFF. Here the CDR3 DNA reads TGTGCCAGCAGTGAGGGGGACAGGGCGCTAGGTTACAATGAGCAGTTCTTC.

This clonotype came up a few times. This chain joins TRBV3-1 and TRBJ1-2; 8 bases map to TRBD1. V dropped 4 bases and J dropped 2; count of bases not matched to a gene: 6. The germline gives CDR1 LGHDT, CDR2 YNNKEL (reference sequence). This CDR3 spans 15 amino acids. This CDR3 is CASSLRGQANYGYTF. The CDR3 DNA is TGTGCCAGCAGCCTACGGGGACAGGCGAACTATGGCTACACCTTC.

V is TRBV7-8 and J is TRBJ2-1; 7 bases map to TRBD1. The CDR3 contains 16 residues. Germline V gene sequence: CDR1 SGHVS, CDR2 FQNEAQ. The J segment lost 3 bases and the V segment lost 4 bases, leaving 9 bases of the junction unmatched. This CDR3 is CASSWYGDRDYNEQFF. In DNA, the CDR3 is TGTGCCAGCAGCTGGTACGGGGACAGAGACTACAATGAGCAGTTCTTC.

This clonotype appeared many times. The chain joins TRBV27 to TRBJ1-2; weak D call: TRBD1 (5 bases). CDR3 length: 13 amino acids. CDR1 MNHEY and CDR2 SMNVEV come from the germline V gene (reference sequence). V was cut by 4 bases and J by 3 bases, with 9 bases left in between. The CDR3 spells CASSSVRDYGYTF. The CDR3 DNA reads as TGTGCCAGCAGTTCGGTCAGGGACTATGGCTACACCTTC.

This clonotype was seen more than once but under ten times. The V and J genes are TRBV7-9 and TRBJ1-1; perhaps TRBD1 as D (6 bases). V lost 7 bases and J 2 bases, leaving 14 bases between the germline ends. Germline V lookup: CDR1 SEHNR, CDR2 FQNEAQ (reference sequence). This CDR3 is built from 14 residues. The CDR3 DNA follows: TGTGCCAGCATCAAACAGGGTTTTAACACTGAAGCTTTCTTT. Translating gives CASIKQGFNTEAFF. Supplemented by reference TRBV7-9 and TRBJ1-1, the full variable domain reads DTGVSQNPRHKITKRGQNVTFRCDPISEHNRLYWYRQTLGQGPEFLTYFQNEAQLEKSRLLSDRFSAERPKGSFSTLEIQRTEQGDSAMYLCASIKQGFNTEAFFGQGTRLTVV.

The rearrangement joins TRBV5-1 to TRBJ2-3; TRBD2 aligns across 11 bases. Per the germline V gene, CDR1 is SGHRS and CDR2 is YFSETQ. J was trimmed by 3 bases and V by 2 bases; bases with no gene match: 8. The length of the CDR3 is 17 residues. In DNA, the CDR3 is TGCGCCAGCAGCTTAATCGGACTAGCGGGCACAACAGATACGCAGTATTTT. Translated, it gives CASSLIGLAGTTDTQYF.